This T cell receptor (beta chain) comes out of a study of T cell responses to AZD1222 COVID-19 vaccine. This CDR3 spans 14 amino acids. Per germline, CDR1 LGHDT and CDR2 YNNKEL (reference sequence). V lost 4 bases to trimming and J lost 7 bases; unmatched junction nucleotides: 6. The protocol was immunoSEQ multiplex PCR, while the TCRdb copy is restricted to in-frame clones and leaves out a portion. The sample has 200,000 to 250,000 clones, 85% to 95% seen once; the top ten hold over 0.95%. The chain has TRBV3-1 (or the pseudogene TRBV3-2) and TRBJ2-5; TRBD2 matches at 10 bases. The specimen comprised peripheral blood, sampled on day 0 of MenACWY control vaccination. The receptor was derived from an adult in good health. CDR3 residues: CASSPATSGLTQYF. The CDR3 DNA sequence: TGTGCCAGCAGCCCCGCGACTAGCGGGTTGACCCAGTACTTC.